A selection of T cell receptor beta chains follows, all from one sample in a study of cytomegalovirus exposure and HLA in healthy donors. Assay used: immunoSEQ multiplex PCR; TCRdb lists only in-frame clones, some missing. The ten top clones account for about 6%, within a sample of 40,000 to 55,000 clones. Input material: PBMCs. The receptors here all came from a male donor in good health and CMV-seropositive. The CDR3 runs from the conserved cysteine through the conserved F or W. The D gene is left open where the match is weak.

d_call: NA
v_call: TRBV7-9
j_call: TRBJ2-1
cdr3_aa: CASSVGRDEQFF
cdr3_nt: TGTGCCAGCAGCGTCGGGCGGGATGAGCAGTTCTTC

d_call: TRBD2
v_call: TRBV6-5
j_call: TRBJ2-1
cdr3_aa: CASALAGAYNEQFF
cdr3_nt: TGTGCCAGTGCCTTAGCGGGGGCCTACAATGAGCAGTTCTTC

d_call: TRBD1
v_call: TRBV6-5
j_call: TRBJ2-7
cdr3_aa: CASSSMRQGNYEQYF
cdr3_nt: TGTGCCAGCAGTTCAATGAGACAGGGGAACTACGAGCAGTACTTC

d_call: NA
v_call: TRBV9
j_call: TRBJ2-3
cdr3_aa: CASSVLAQGSTDTQYF
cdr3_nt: TGTGCCAGCAGCGTATTGGCCCAGGGGAGCACAGATACGCAGTATTTT

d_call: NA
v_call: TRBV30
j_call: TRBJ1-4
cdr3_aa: CAWSEEGLTNEKLFF
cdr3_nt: TGTGCCTGGAGCGAGGAGGGGCTGACTAATGAAAAACTGTTTTTT

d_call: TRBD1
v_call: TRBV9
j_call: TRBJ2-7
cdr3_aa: CASSRTGTYEQYF
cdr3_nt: TGTGCCAGCAGTCGGACAGGGACCTACGAGCAGTACTTC

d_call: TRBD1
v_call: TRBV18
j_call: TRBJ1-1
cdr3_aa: CASSPGQGAWMEAFF
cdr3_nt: TGTGCCAGCTCACCGGGACAGGGGGCATGGATGGAAGCTTTCTTT

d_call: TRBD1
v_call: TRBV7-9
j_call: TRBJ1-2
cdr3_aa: CASSSLVTGTGYGYTF
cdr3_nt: TGTGCCAGCAGCTCCCTGGTCACCGGGACAGGCTATGGCTACACCTTC

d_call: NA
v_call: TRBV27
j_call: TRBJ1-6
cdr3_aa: CASSLGQLSFSPLHF
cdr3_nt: TGTGCCAGCAGTTTAGGGCAACTCTCTTTTTCACCCCTCCACTTT

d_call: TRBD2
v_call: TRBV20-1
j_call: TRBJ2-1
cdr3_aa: CSGGGYNEQFF
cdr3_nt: TGCAGTGGCGGGGGGTACAATGAGCAGTTCTTC

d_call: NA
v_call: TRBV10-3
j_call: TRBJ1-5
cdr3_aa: CAISESDSRNQPQHF
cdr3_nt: TGTGCCATCAGTGAGTCAGACAGCCGCAATCAGCCCCAGCATTTT

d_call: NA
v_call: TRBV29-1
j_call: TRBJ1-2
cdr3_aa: CSVEWQGGWGLYGYTF
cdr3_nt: TGCAGCGTTGAGTGGCAGGGCGGCTGGGGTCTCTATGGCTACACCTTC

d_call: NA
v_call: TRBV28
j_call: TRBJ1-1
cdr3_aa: CASSFNRARGNTEAFF
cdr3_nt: TGTGCCAGCAGTTTCAATCGGGCGCGGGGGAACACTGAAGCTTTCTTT

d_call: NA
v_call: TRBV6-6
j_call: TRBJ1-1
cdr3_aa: CASSYLSAEAFF
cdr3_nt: TGTGCCAGCAGTTACCTCTCTGCTGAAGCTTTCTTT

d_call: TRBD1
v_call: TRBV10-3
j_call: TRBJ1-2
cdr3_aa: CAISEDRVYGYTF
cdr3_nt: TGTGCCATCAGTGAGGACAGGGTCTACGGCTACACCTTC

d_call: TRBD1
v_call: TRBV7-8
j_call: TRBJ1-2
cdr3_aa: CASSLADRADGYTF
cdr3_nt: TGTGCCAGCAGCTTGGCGGACAGGGCGGATGGCTACACCTTC

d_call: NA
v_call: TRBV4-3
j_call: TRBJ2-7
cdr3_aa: CASSQDWLVERVGYEQYF
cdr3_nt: TGCGCCAGCAGCCAAGATTGGTTGGTGGAACGGGTCGGCTACGAGCAGTACTTC

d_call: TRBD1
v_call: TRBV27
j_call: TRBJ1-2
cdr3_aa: CARDRNYGYTF
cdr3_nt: TGTGCCAGGGACAGGAACTATGGCTACACCTTC

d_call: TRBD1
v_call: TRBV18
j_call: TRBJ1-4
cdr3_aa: CASSPGQQTEKLFF
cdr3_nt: TGTGCCAGCTCCCCGGGACAGCAAACCGAAAAACTGTTTTTT

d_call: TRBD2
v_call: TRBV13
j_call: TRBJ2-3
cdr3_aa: CASSLVGLAGDTDTQYF
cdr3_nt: TGTGCCAGCAGCTTAGTGGGACTAGCGGGGGACACAGATACGCAGTATTTT

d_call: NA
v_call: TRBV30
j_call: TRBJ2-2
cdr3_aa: CSYAGDTGELFF
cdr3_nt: TGTTCCTACGCCGGTGACACCGGGGAGCTGTTTTTT

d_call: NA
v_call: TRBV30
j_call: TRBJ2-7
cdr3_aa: CAWSVSGPMAEQYF
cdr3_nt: TGTGCCTGGAGTGTATCTGGCCCCATGGCCGAGCAGTACTTC

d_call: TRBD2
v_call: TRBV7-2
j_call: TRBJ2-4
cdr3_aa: CASSLTSGEDLWYF
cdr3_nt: TGTGCCAGCAGCTTAACTAGCGGGGAGGATTTATGGTACTTC

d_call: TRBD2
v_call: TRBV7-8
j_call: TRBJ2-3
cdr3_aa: CASSPQRGGTDTQYF
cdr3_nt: TGTGCCAGCAGCCCTCAGCGGGGGGGTACAGATACGCAGTATTTT

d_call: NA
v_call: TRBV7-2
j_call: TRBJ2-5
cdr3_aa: CASSLEWGRPPQETQYF
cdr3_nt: TGTGCCAGCAGCTTAGAATGGGGGAGGCCACCCCAAGAGACCCAGTACTTC

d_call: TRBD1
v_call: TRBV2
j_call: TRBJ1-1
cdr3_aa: CASSQQGARGTEAFF
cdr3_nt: TGTGCCAGCAGCCAGCAGGGGGCACGGGGCACTGAAGCTTTCTTT